The source of this TCR beta chain is a study of T-cell memory formation after mild COVID-19. Study-level results: The main location of contracting CD4+ clones was CM and EM, and that of contracting CD8+ clones was EMRA. The study detected some responding clones in pre-infection memory, suggesting cross-reactive memory joined.

One entry per CDR3 protein results from TCRdb running MiXCR on the 5' RACE reads. The sample lists under 250,000 distinct CDR3 sequences; over 9.5% were seen once. The CDR3 contains 14 residues. V gave up 0 bases and J gave up 2 bases, with 10 bases separating them. CDR1 and CDR2 (germline): DFQATT, SNEGSKA (reference sequence). This clonotype appeared a few times. What it binds is unknown. Specimen: PBMCs or a T cell subset sorted from them (not recorded which). This TCR came from a man between 18 and 29 years old who had mild COVID-19 (a few samples of this study predate the infection). Cell type and time point are not known. The rearrangement links TRBV20-1 to TRBJ1-1; D gene uncertain. CDR3 nucleotides: TGCAGTGCTAGAGACAGAAGAGTAAACACTGAAGCTTTCTTT. This encodes CSARDRRVNTEAFF.